The T cell receptor (beta chain) under discussion was sequenced for a study of T-cell reconstitution after alpha-beta-depleted transplantation in children. This clonotype was seen just once. CDR1 and CDR2 from the germline V gene are SGHRS and YFSETQ. This CDR3 has 14 amino acids. Trimming took 0 bases from V and 0 from J, leaving 6 bases between them. Unique molecular identifiers were incorporated during preparation of the TCRbeta library. TCRdb re-analysed the PCR reads in MiXCR, keeping a single row per CDR3 protein. The table has 450,000 to 600,000 distinct CDR3 sequences, approximately 16% seen once.

The chain recombines TRBV5-1 with TRBJ2-5; D is uncertain. This TCR was sampled from a human donor who donated a stem cell graft to a child with acute lymphoblastic leukemia. Sequencing was performed on PBMCs from the stem cell graft donor, taken from the stem cell graft. The CDR3 spells CASSLEINQETQYF. The CDR3 nucleotides read TGCGCCAGCAGCTTGGAAATCAACCAAGAGACCCAGTACTTC.